This entry lists 31 T cell receptor beta chains sequenced from one sample in a study of response to subunit inactivated influenza vaccine (dated by TCRdb to 2016 to 2018). The library was obtained by RT-PCR. Data came from an Illumina HiSeq 2500. TCRdb reanalyzed the raw reads on its own, using fastp at Q25 for trimming and MiXCR for clone calling, and kept in-frame beta chains. For every CDR3 protein sequence, its rows merge into one entry that carries the most common genes and DNA. The table for this sample lists under 200,000 distinct CDR3 sequences; roughly 10% of them were counted only once. The biggest ten clones account for about a third of the sample. The specimen comprised CD8+ T cells sorted from PBMCs, sampled roughly 24 months after vaccination. These receptors all stem from a man aged 50-75 years who received an inactivated influenza vaccine. Donor details come from another sample of the same person, matched by shared clones.

Only a few counts were recorded for this clonotype. The chain has TRBV28 and TRBJ2-7; D call uncertain. CDR3 size: 14 residues. Germline values: CDR1 MDHEN, CDR2 SYDVKM. The V end lost 3 bases, the J end lost 0 bases, and 9 bases lay between the germline ends. CDR3 sequence reads: CASSFSGHSYEQYF. CDR3 bases: TGTGCCAGCAGTTTCTCGGGCCACTCCTACGAGCAGTACTTC.

This clonotype was found many times. The chain employs TRBV6-1 and TRBJ2-3, with D possibly TRBD1 on 8 matching bases. CDR1 and CDR2 from the germline V gene are MNHNS and SASEGT. The V gene lost 4 bases and the J gene lost 0 bases, with 11 bases spanning the gap. This CDR3 has 15 residues. For the CDR3, the DNA is TGTGCCAGCAGTGTACAGGGGGGGAGCACAGATACGCAGTATTTT. Protein: CASSVQGGSTDTQYF.

This clonotype came up a few times. V gene TRBV7-9 combines with J gene TRBJ1-2; D remains unclear. Trimming removed 5 bases from V and 6 bases from J, with 19 bases in between. CDR3 length: 15 amino acids. Germline assignment: CDR1 SEHNR and CDR2 FQNEAQ (reference sequence). This chain's CDR3 is CASSLPLGLENGYTF. Here the CDR3 DNA reads TGTGCCAGCAGCCTCCCCCTCGGACTGGAAAATGGCTACACCTTC.

This clonotype showed up just a few times. CDR3 nucleotide sequence: TGTGCCAGCAGCGACACCGGGTTCCTGGGGGGGAACACTGAAGCTTTCTTT. The encoded protein is CASSDTGFLGGNTEAFF. This chain joins TRBV9 and TRBJ1-1, with D possibly TRBD1 on 5 matching bases. V gave up 3 bases and J gave up 1 base, with 19 bases separating them. Per the germline V gene, CDR1 is SGDLS and CDR2 is YYNGEE. This CDR3 region has 17 residues.

This chain connects TRBV6-5 to TRBJ2-5; tentative D call: TRBD1 (5 bases). The CDR3 extends over 14 amino acids. The V end lost 2 bases, the J end lost 0 bases, and 7 bases lay between the germline ends. In germline, CDR1 is MNHEY, CDR2 SVGAGI. CDR3 residues: CASSYVGDQETQYF. The CDR3 DNA reads as TGTGCCAGCAGTTACGTAGGGGACCAAGAGACCCAGTACTTC.

The chain couples TRBV7-8 to TRBJ1-3; tentatively, D is TRBD1 (6 bases). The CDR3 contains 17 residues. Trimming pared 1 base from V and 1 base from J, leaving 14 bases between. In germline, CDR1 is SGHVS, CDR2 FQNEAQ. The CDR3 DNA is TGTGCCAGCAGCTTAGGAAGGTGGGGGACATCTGGAAACACCATATATTTT. This translates into CASSLGRWGTSGNTIYF.

This clonotype was picked up a small number of times. The chain joins TRBV11-2 to TRBJ2-7; either TRBD1 or TRBD2 may fit D (5 bases each). Trimming removed 5 bases at V and 3 bases at J, with 14 bases between. The CDR3 consists of 14 residues. Germline CDR1 reads SGHAT; CDR2 reads FQNNGV. The CDR3 coding sequence is TGTGCCAGCAGCAGAACGGGACCAAACTACGAGCAGTACTTC. Protein product: CASSRTGPNYEQYF.

The chain joins TRBV12-3 or TRBV12-4 to TRBJ1-5, with D perhaps matching TRBD1 (5 bases). CDR3 length equals 14 residues. The ends were cut back, 2 bases at V and 4 bases at J, with 9 bases in the middle. The CDR3: CASSLQGVNQPQHF. The CDR3 DNA follows: TGTGCCAGCAGTTTACAAGGGGTTAATCAGCCCCAGCATTTT.

This clonotype was recorded a few times. Here the CDR3 DNA reads TGTGCCAGCAGAAGCTCTAATAGCGGCACAGATACGCAGTATTTT. As protein: CASRSSNSGTDTQYF. The rearrangement joins TRBV6-1 to TRBJ2-3, with D perhaps matching TRBD2 (5 bases). The V end lost 6 bases, the J end lost 1 base, and 14 bases lay between the germline ends. Germline CDR1 is MNHNS and CDR2 is SASEGT. This CDR3 region has 15 residues.

V gene TRBV29-1 combines with J gene TRBJ2-5, with TRBD2 identical over 10 bases. The CDR3 length is 21 residues. Germline CDR1 and CDR2: SQVTM and ANQGSEA. V lost 3 bases to trimming and J lost 0 bases; unmatched junction nucleotides: 22. Here the CDR3 DNA reads TGCAGCGTTGACGGATTGCAGGGGGCTATCGGACTAGCGGCCGACCAAGAGACCCAGTACTTC. It codes for CSVDGLQGAIGLAADQETQYF.

This clonotype was detected a few times. V is TRBV24-1 and J is TRBJ2-7; D unresolved. Trimming removed 9 bases from V and 7 bases from J, with 6 bases in between. The CDR3 extends over 9 amino acids. Germline lookup yields CDR1 KGHDR and CDR2 SFDVKD. CDR3 sequence (DNA): TGTGCCACCCGGGTGGAGCAGTACTTC. Amino acid sequence: CATRVEQYF.

This clonotype was observed many times. The chain has TRBV5-6 and TRBJ2-1; D remains unclear. This CDR3 contains 14 residues. Trimming took off 0 bases at V and 7 bases at J, with 11 bases between the two ends. Germline CDR1 is SGHDT and CDR2 is YYEEEE. The CDR3 coding sequence is TGTGCCAGCAGCTTGGCGGGCAGATCTAATGAGCAGTTCTTC. Protein sequence: CASSLAGRSNEQFF.

This clonotype was seen more than once but under ten times. The gene calls are TRBV9 and TRBJ2-1, with TRBD2 matching 9 bases. Germline values: CDR1 SGDLS, CDR2 YYNGEE. The CDR3 is 15 residues long. The V segment lost 2 bases and the J segment 4 bases; nucleotides outside the gene matches: 4. In DNA form, the CDR3 reads TGTGCCAGCAGCGTTAGCGGGAGCGGATACAATGAGCAGTTCTTC. As protein: CASSVSGSGYNEQFF.

The chain couples TRBV10-3 to TRBJ1-2; D is ambiguous. The CDR3 runs to 13 residues. Germline V gene sequence: CDR1 ENHRY, CDR2 SYGVKD. V was cut by 9 bases and J by 4 bases, with 15 bases left in between. This CDR3 is CAISDPTAYGYTF. CDR3 bases: TGTGCCATATCGGATCCCACGGCCTATGGCTACACCTTC.

V gene TRBV10-3 combines with J gene TRBJ2-5; D might be TRBD1 or TRBD2, each matching 5 bases. V shed 5 bases and J shed 5 bases, with 18 bases lying between them. The CDR3 length is 15 residues. CDR1 and CDR2 (germline): ENHRY, SYGVKD. The CDR3 spells CAISPGTDEMETQYF. The CDR3 DNA is TGTGCCATCAGTCCGGGGACCGACGAAATGGAGACCCAGTACTTC.

This clonotype has only a few counts. V gene TRBV9 combines with J gene TRBJ2-3; 10 nucleotides align to TRBD2. The CDR3 length is 16 residues. Germline CDR1 and CDR2: SGDLS and YYNGEE. V trimming: 3 bases; J trimming: 0 bases; junction bases outside the gene matches: 4. The CDR3 region is CASSGAGGHSTDTQYF. The CDR3 DNA reads as TGTGCCAGCAGCGGAGCGGGGGGGCATAGCACAGATACGCAGTATTTT.

The chain employs TRBV4-3 and TRBJ2-2; 7 bases line up with TRBD2. CDR3 length: 13 residues. Trimming took 8 bases from V and 0 from J; bases not matched to a gene: 0. Germline values: CDR1 LGHNA, CDR2 YSLEER. The CDR3 here is CASGRANTGELFF. CDR3 DNA sequence: TGCGCCAGCGGGAGGGCGAACACCGGGGAGCTGTTTTTT.

This clonotype was found a few times. The chain combines TRBV20-1 with TRBJ2-7; D is perhaps TRBD2 (6 bases). CDR3 length equals 13 residues. The V gene lost 3 bases and the J gene lost 0 bases, with 9 bases spanning the gap. The germline CDR1 and CDR2 sequences are DFQATT and SNEGSKA (reference sequence). CDR3 sequence reads: CSARGTFSYEQYF. CDR3 coding DNA: TGCAGTGCTAGGGGGACTTTCTCCTACGAGCAGTACTTC.

This clonotype was detected only a few times. The rearrangement uses TRBV6-2 or TRBV6-3 and TRBJ2-7; possibly TRBD1 for D (6 bases). CDR1 is MNHEY and CDR2 is SVGEGT in the germline V gene. V lost 2 bases and J 0 bases, leaving 14 bases between the germline ends. CDR3 length: 16 residues. The CDR3 sequence is CASSYPRTESSYEQYF. Here the CDR3 DNA reads TGTGCCAGCAGTTACCCCCGGACAGAGAGCTCCTACGAGCAGTACTTC.

This clonotype was counted ten times or more. The chain links TRBV27 to TRBJ2-6, with D unclear. CDR1 MNHEY and CDR2 SMNVEV come from the germline V gene (reference sequence). CDR3 length: 14 residues. V lost 0 bases and J 4 bases, leaving 4 bases between the germline ends. In DNA form, the CDR3 reads TGTGCCAGCAGTTTATCGGCCGGGGCCAACGTCCTGACTTTC. It specifies CASSLSAGANVLTF.

The chain joins TRBV6-1 to TRBJ2-2, with 9 bases matching TRBD2. Per germline, CDR1 MNHNS and CDR2 SASEGT. V lost 5 bases and J lost 5; bases outside the gene matches: 24. CDR3 length equals 21 residues. CDR3 in amino acids: CASSQGRRREGLRESTGELFF. CDR3 in DNA: TGTGCCAGCAGTCAAGGAAGGCGGCGGGAGGGCCTGCGAGAGTCAACCGGGGAGCTGTTTTTT.

This clonotype has only a few counts. The rearrangement uses TRBV28 and TRBJ2-2; unclear D gene. Germline V gives CDR1 MDHEN, CDR2 SYDVKM. CDR3 size: 16 residues. The V end was cut by 3 bases, the J end by 5 bases, with 16 bases between. The CDR3, as DNA: TGTGCCAGCAGTTTTGTCCAGGACGATGGGACCGGGGAGCTGTTTTTT. Its protein product is CASSFVQDDGTGELFF.

The chain couples TRBV9 to TRBJ2-3; TRBD1 aligns across 10 bases. Trimming at V came to 3 bases and at J to 3 bases, leaving 4 bases not matched to a gene. Germline V gene lookup returns CDR1 SGDLS and CDR2 YYNGEE. This CDR3 contains 15 residues. CDR3 nucleotide sequence: TGTGCCAGCAGCGAGCGACAGGGGGCAACAGATACGCAGTATTTT. Translated: CASSERQGATDTQYF. Together with reference TRBV9 and TRBJ2-3, the CDR3 gives the full variable domain: DSGVTQTPKHLITATGQRVTLRCSPRSGDLSVYWYQQSLDQGLQFLIQYYNGEERAKGNILERFSAQQFPDLHSELNLSSLELGDSALYFCASSERQGATDTQYFGPGTRLTVL.

This clonotype was observed at least ten times. V gene TRBV4-1 combines with J gene TRBJ1-1; D is uncertain. Germline loops: CDR1 MGHRA, CDR2 YSYEKL. Trimming cost V 4 bases and J 5 bases, with 11 bases left between them. This CDR3 region has 13 residues. The DNA for the CDR3 is TGCGCCAGCAGCCGGAAAGACCTGACTGAAGCTTTCTTT. Amino acids: CASSRKDLTEAFF.

This clonotype has a handful of counts. The rearrangement uses TRBV10-3 and TRBJ2-3, with 8 bases matching TRBD2. There are 15 residues in the CDR3. Germline CDR1 reads ENHRY; CDR2 reads SYGVKD. Unmatched junction bases numbered 5, after V lost 3 bases and J lost 3 bases. DNA of the CDR3: TGTGCCATCAGTGAAAAGCGGGAGTTGACAGATACGCAGTATTTT. It encodes CAISEKRELTDTQYF.

This rearrangement joins TRBV3-1 to TRBJ2-1; D possibly corresponds to TRBD1 (6 bases). Trimming took 1 base from V and 6 from J, leaving 10 bases between them. The CDR3 consists of 14 residues. CDR1 is LGHDT and CDR2 is YNNKEL in the germline V gene (reference sequence). CDR3 DNA: TGTGCCAGCAGCCAAGGGGGGCTGCCCAATGAGCAGTTCTTC. It codes for CASSQGGLPNEQFF.

In this sample, this clonotype turned up many times. The genes are TRBV27 and TRBJ1-1; perhaps TRBD1 as D (5 bases). Germline V gene sequence: CDR1 MNHEY, CDR2 SMNVEV (reference sequence). The CDR3 is 14 residues long. V dropped 3 bases and J dropped 1 base, with 9 bases sitting between them. CDR3 in amino acids: CASSLGRGNTEAFF. Here the CDR3 DNA reads TGTGCCAGCAGTTTGGGACGAGGGAACACTGAAGCTTTCTTT.

This clonotype appeared many times. This chain uses TRBV4-3 with TRBJ1-5; D not certain. Per the germline V gene, CDR1 is LGHNA and CDR2 is YSLEER. There are 15 residues in the CDR3. Trimming removed 0 bases at V and 1 base at J, with 7 bases between. The CDR3 protein is CASSQEPRSNQPQHF. The CDR3 nucleotides read TGCGCCAGCAGCCAAGAACCAAGGAGCAATCAGCCCCAGCATTTT.

This clonotype was detected ten times or more. This sequence joins TRBV12-3 or TRBV12-4 and TRBJ2-2; a weak D match, TRBD2 (6 bases). V lost 5 bases and J 0 bases, leaving 10 bases between the germline ends. The CDR3 contains 15 residues. The CDR3 DNA sequence: TGTGCCAGCAGTCTGTGGGGGGCGAACACCGGGGAGCTGTTTTTT. Amino acid sequence: CASSLWGANTGELFF.

This chain links TRBV20-1 with TRBJ2-7; perhaps TRBD2 as D (5 bases). In germline, CDR1 is DFQATT, CDR2 SNEGSKA (reference sequence). The CDR3 is 12 residues long. Trimming removed 5 bases from V and 2 bases from J, with 10 bases in between. CDR3 nucleotides: TGCAGTGCTTGGACTGAGACCTACGAGCAGTACTTC. Its translation: CSAWTETYEQYF.

Regarding this clonotype: A junction end diverges from the germline sequence, so it may reflect a read error. The chain joins TRBV2 to TRBJ2-7; 10 bases align to TRBD2. The length of the CDR3 is 11 residues. The germline V gene has CDR1 SNHLY and CDR2 FYNNEI. The CDR3 is CASRDGLAAHF. CDR3 bases: TGTGCCAGCAGAGACGGACTAGCGGCCCACTTC.